These 32 T cell receptor beta chains were sequenced from one sample in a study of cytomegalovirus exposure and HLA in healthy donors. PCR involved 60 Vbeta and 13 Jbeta primers. Sequenced by immunoSEQ multiplex PCR; TCRdb stores in-frame clones only, minus some. This table holds over 70,000 clones, 70% to 75% found once. The specimen was PBMCs. The source of these receptors is a human donor in good health.

V usage is TRBV21-1 and J usage is TRBJ2-5; no check of the table's D call, TRBD2, against the DNA was made. TRBV21-1 is shown as a pseudogene. The CDR3 extends over 17 amino acids. The DNA for the CDR3 is TGTGCCAGCAGCAAATTTGGCTTAGCACGGCACGTCGGGACCCAGTACTTC. Protein sequence: CASSKFGLARHVGTQYF.

The V gene is TRBV6-5, the J gene TRBJ2-1, with D possibly being TRBD2 (6 bases). In germline, CDR1 is MNHEY, CDR2 SVGAGI. V lost 6 bases and J lost 2, with 11 bases in between. CDR3 length: 14 amino acids. The chain's CDR3 is CASSRTTPYNEQFF. The CDR3 DNA reads TGTGCCAGCAGCCGGACTACGCCCTACAATGAGCAGTTCTTC.

The chain is built from TRBV25-1 and TRBJ1-1; 7 nucleotides agree with TRBD1. This CDR3 spans 12 amino acids. The V gene end was trimmed by 8 bases and the J gene end by 6 bases; junction bases not matched to a gene: 6. From germline, CDR1 is MGHDK and CDR2 SYGVNS. In DNA, the CDR3 is TGTGCCAGCGTAGGGGGCGCGGCTGAAGCTTTCTTT. This sequence encodes CASVGGAAEAFF. Combining the CDR3 with reference TRBV25-1 and TRBJ1-1 gives the whole variable domain EADIYQTPRYLVIGTGKKITLECSQTMGHDKMYWYQQDPGMELHLIHYSYGVNSTEKGDLSSESTVSRIRTEHFPLTLESARPSHTSQYLCASVGGAAEAFFGQGTRLTVV.

This clone was counted only a few times. This rearrangement joins TRBV9 to TRBJ1-2; 11 nucleotides agree with TRBD1. V trimming: 4 bases; J trimming: 5 bases; junction bases outside the gene matches: 4. The CDR3 spans 14 residues. From germline, CDR1 is SGDLS and CDR2 YYNGEE. The CDR3, as DNA: TGTGCCAGCAGCCTGGGACAGGGGGGTTATGGCTACACCTTC. Translated, it gives CASSLGQGGYGYTF.

The chain links TRBV28 to TRBJ2-1, with D possibly TRBD1 on 5 matching bases. Trimming removed 3 bases from V and 1 base from J, with 7 bases in between. CDR1 is MDHEN, CDR2 SYDVKM, per germline. The CDR3 is 14 amino acids. DNA for the CDR3: TGTGCCAGCAGTTTCGACAGTTCCTACAATGAGCAGTTCTTC. Amino acid sequence: CASSFDSSYNEQFF.

The chain has TRBV12-5 and TRBJ1-4; possible D gene TRBD1, 6 bases. Germline-derived CDR1 and CDR2 are LGHNT and FRNRAP. V was shortened by 1 base and J by 6 bases, with 9 bases between the two germline ends. This CDR3 is 14 amino acids long. The chain's CDR3 is CASGLGQADEKLFF. The CDR3 DNA follows: TGTGCTAGTGGTTTGGGACAGGCGGATGAAAAACTGTTTTTT.

The V gene is TRBV5-4, the J gene TRBJ2-1; 10 positions agree with TRBD2. Germline CDR1 and CDR2: SGHNT and YYREEE (reference sequence). This CDR3 has 16 residues. V dropped 5 bases and J dropped 8; count of bases not matched to a gene: 13. CDR3 loop: CASRLLAGLLLDEQFF. The CDR3 nucleotides are TGTGCCAGCAGATTACTAGCGGGACTCCTCTTAGATGAGCAGTTCTTC. Supplemented by reference TRBV5-4 and TRBJ2-1, the full variable domain reads ETGVTQSPTHLIKTRGQQVTLRCSSQSGHNTVSWYQQALGQGPQFIFQYYREEENGRGNFPPRFSGLQFPNYSSELNVNALELDDSALYLCASRLLAGLLLDEQFFGPGTRLTVL.

In its sample, this clone was seen a few times. The chain couples TRBV6-6 to TRBJ2-7; D is ambiguous. The CDR3 length is 14 residues. The germline V gene has CDR1 MNHNY and CDR2 SVGAGI (reference sequence). The V gene lost 2 bases and the J gene lost 2 bases, with 10 bases spanning the gap. In DNA, the CDR3 is TGTGCCAGCAGTTACAACCAGGTCGCCTACGAGCAGTACTTC. Protein sequence: CASSYNQVAYEQYF.

The gene calls are TRBV4-1 and TRBJ2-4; a possible D gene is TRBD2 (6 bases). Germline lookup yields CDR1 MGHRA and CDR2 YSYEKL. The CDR3 sequence is 16 residues long. V was shortened by 4 bases and J by 4 bases, with 17 bases between the two germline ends. CDR3 nucleotide sequence: TGCGCCAGCAGCCGCACGTCCGGAGGGACTAAAAACATTCAGTACTTC. It encodes CASSRTSGGTKNIQYF.

The chain employs TRBV10-3 and TRBJ1-5; 9 bases align to TRBD1. CDR1 and CDR2 (germline): ENHRY, SYGVKD. V gave up 3 bases and J gave up 6 bases; unmatched junction bases: 9. This CDR3 has 16 amino acids. The CDR3 region is CAISDPGQGAGQPQHF. The CDR3 DNA follows: TGTGCCATCAGTGACCCGGGACAGGGAGCGGGTCAGCCCCAGCATTTT.

The chain uses TRBV7-9 and TRBJ2-7; tentative D call: TRBD1 (5 bases). The V gene lost 1 base and the J gene lost 5 bases, with 12 bases spanning the gap. Germline CDR1 and CDR2: SEHNR and FQNEAQ (reference sequence). This CDR3 region has 14 residues. CDR3 protein: CASSLGQGKDEQYF. CDR3 coding DNA: TGTGCCAGCAGCTTAGGGCAGGGAAAGGACGAGCAGTACTTC.

The gene calls are TRBV28 and TRBJ2-1; TRBD2 agrees at 15 bases. Germline V gene sequence: CDR1 MDHEN, CDR2 SYDVKM. V lost 6 bases to trimming and J lost 10 bases; unmatched junction nucleotides: 4. The CDR3 is 14 amino acids. Written as DNA, the CDR3 is TGTGCCAGCAGGGGGACTAGCGGGAGGCTCGAGCAGTTCTTC. It codes for CASRGTSGRLEQFF.

DNA of the CDR3: TGTGCCAGCCCGGGACTAGTGGCAGAGACCCAGTACTTC. Its protein is CASPGLVAETQYF. The chain uses TRBV6-1 and TRBJ2-5; 8 positions match TRBD2. The CDR3 consists of 13 residues. V lost 8 bases to trimming and J lost 4 bases; unmatched junction nucleotides: 6. Germline V lookup: CDR1 MNHNS, CDR2 SASEGT.

The CDR3 DNA sequence: TGTGCCAGCAGGGTAGACAGGGGGCGCGTATCGGCTGAAGCTTTCTTT. It is translated as CASRVDRGRVSAEAFF. V is TRBV28 and J is TRBJ1-1, with TRBD1 matching 10 bases. Per the germline V gene, CDR1 is MDHEN and CDR2 is SYDVKM. Trimming at V came to 6 bases and at J to 6 bases, leaving 13 bases not matched to a gene. This CDR3 spans 16 amino acids. Based on the CDR3 plus reference TRBV28 and TRBJ1-1, the full variable domain is DVKVTQSSRYLVKRTGEKVFLECVQDMDHENMFWYRQDPGLGLRLIYFSYDVKMKEKGDIPEGYSVSREKKERFSLILESASTNQTSMYLCASRVDRGRVSAEAFFGQGTRLTVV.

The J gene is TRBJ1-5, the V gene TRBV6-1; D is perhaps TRBD1 (5 bases). The germline CDR1 and CDR2 sequences are MNHNS and SASEGT. The ends were cut back, 2 bases at V and 4 bases at J, with 15 bases in the middle. The CDR3 consists of 16 residues. CDR3 DNA sequence: TGTGCCAGCAGTGAAATATATGAGAAGGGGAATCAGCCCCAGCATTTT. Protein: CASSEIYEKGNQPQHF.

This chain uses TRBV7-3 with TRBJ2-3, with a tentative D call TRBD2 (5 bases). The CDR3 is 12 residues long. The V gene's germline CDR1 is SGHTA and CDR2 FQGTGA. Trimming took 5 bases from V and 8 from J, leaving 11 bases between them. CDR3 sequence reads: CASSREGSTQYF. The CDR3 DNA follows: TGTGCCAGCAGCCGGGAAGGCTCTACGCAGTATTTT.

The V gene is TRBV7-2, the J gene TRBJ1-2, with a weak D call TRBD1 (6 bases). Germline V CDR1 and CDR2: SGHTA, FQGNSA. Trimming removed 5 bases at V and 1 base at J, with 8 bases between. CDR3 length equals 13 residues. Here the CDR3 DNA reads TGTGCCAGCAGCCCACAGGGTAACTATGGCTACACCTTC. Protein: CASSPQGNYGYTF. Using reference TRBV7-2 and TRBJ1-2 for the parts outside the CDR3, the full variable domain is GAGVSQSPSNKVTEKGKDVELRCDPISGHTALYWYRQSLGQGLEFLIYFQGNSAPDKSGLPSDRFSAERTGGSVSTLTIQRTQQEDSAVYLCASSPQGNYGYTFGSGTRLTVV.

The V and J genes are TRBV18 and TRBJ2-1; 7 bases map to TRBD1. The CDR3 totals 13 residues. J gave up 6 bases and V 5 bases, and 4 bases lay outside the gene matches. Germline assignment: CDR1 KGHSH and CDR2 LQKENI. CDR3 protein: CASSKTGPNEQFF. The CDR3 DNA follows: TGTGCCAGCTCAAAGACAGGGCCCAATGAGCAGTTCTTC.

The V gene is TRBV6-6, the J gene TRBJ2-7; D ambiguous. Trimming stripped 5 bases from V and 1 base from J, with 3 bases between. The CDR3 contains 11 residues. The V gene's germline CDR1 is MNHNY and CDR2 SVGAGI (reference sequence). The CDR3: CASSQSYEQYF. The DNA of the CDR3 is TGTGCCAGCAGTCAATCCTACGAGCAGTACTTC.

The CDR3 reads CASSLWGDEQFF. Here the CDR3 DNA reads TGTGCCAGCAGTTTATGGGGGGATGAGCAGTTCTTC. The chain employs TRBV27 and TRBJ2-1, with TRBD2 as a possible D gene (6 bases). CDR3 length: 12 residues. Germline V CDR1 and CDR2: MNHEY, SMNVEV (reference sequence). V was shortened by 1 base and J by 8 bases, with 6 bases between the two germline ends.

This clone has just a few counts. V gene TRBV7-3 combines with J gene TRBJ1-1; 7 nucleotides line up with TRBD1. The V and J ends lost 6 bases and 1 base, in that order; junction bases with no gene match: 8. The germline gives CDR1 SGHTA, CDR2 FQGTGA. This CDR3 spans 15 amino acids. CDR3 sequence (DNA): TGTGCCAGCAGTCTCCAGGGGGTAGGGAACACTGAAGCTTTCTTT. Translated: CASSLQGVGNTEAFF.

The genes are TRBV30 and TRBJ2-1; D is undetermined. The CDR3 length is 14 residues. From germline, CDR1 is GTSNPN and CDR2 SVGIG (reference sequence). The V and J ends lost 7 bases and 8 bases respectively, with 21 bases between them. The CDR3 is CAFLGRSSHDEQFF. The CDR3 coding sequence is TGTGCCTTCCTCGGCAGGTCCTCGCACGATGAGCAGTTCTTC.

The V call is TRBV28, the J call TRBJ2-1; 13 positions agree with TRBD2. The CDR3 is 14 residues long. J lost 6 bases, V lost 9 bases, and 5 bases had no gene match. Per germline, CDR1 MDHEN and CDR2 SYDVKM. CDR3 sequence: CASWGLAGTNEQFF. As DNA, the CDR3 is TGTGCCAGTTGGGGACTAGCGGGAACCAATGAGCAGTTCTTC.

The chain joins TRBV7-6 to TRBJ2-5, with 8 nucleotides matching TRBD1. Germline V gene sequence: CDR1 SGHVS, CDR2 FNYEAQ. The CDR3 contains 15 residues. The ends lost 5 bases at V and 5 bases at J; junction bases unmatched: 10. The CDR3, as DNA: TGTGCCAGCAGCCACCGAACGACAGGGGACGAGACCCAGTACTTC. This encodes CASSHRTTGDETQYF.

The table lists this clone with a count of one. The chain combines TRBV4-2 with TRBJ1-4, with D uncertain. Germline loops: CDR1 LGHNA, CDR2 YNFKEQ. This CDR3 has 14 residues. The ends were cut back, 1 base at V and 1 base at J, with 4 bases in the middle. CDR3 sequence reads: CASSQGRTNEKLFF. The CDR3 DNA reads TGTGCCAGCAGCCAAGGGAGAACTAATGAAAAACTGTTTTTT.

The gene calls are TRBV6-6 and TRBJ2-2, with a weak D call TRBD1 (5 bases). The CDR3 spans 16 residues. The ends were cut back, 4 bases at V and 5 bases at J, with 17 bases in the middle. CDR1 is MNHNY, CDR2 SVGAGI, per germline (reference sequence). CDR3 nucleotide sequence: TGTGCCAGCAGTTCCCCGGACAAAACAAGTACCGGGGAGCTGTTTTTT. As protein: CASSSPDKTSTGELFF.

The gene calls are TRBV5-1 and TRBJ1-1; D may be TRBD1 (6 bases). Trimming left V 3 bases short and J 8 bases short, with 14 bases between. The CDR3 runs 13 residues. The germline V gene has CDR1 SGHRS and CDR2 YFSETQ. The CDR3 nucleotides are TGCGCCAGCAGCTCCACCGTCACAGGGGAAGCTTTCTTT. Translated, it gives CASSSTVTGEAFF.

This chain connects TRBV6-1 to TRBJ1-2, with 8 bases that match TRBD1. The CDR3 contains 14 residues. CDR1 is MNHNS, CDR2 SASEGT, per germline. V trimming: 6 bases; J trimming: 4 bases; junction bases outside the gene matches: 7. The CDR3 DNA is TGTGCCAGCAGGCTACAGGGGGAGGTCTATGGCTACACCTTC. This translates into CASRLQGEVYGYTF.

This clone was detected once. This chain uses TRBV5-6 with TRBJ2-7; D gene ambiguous. The CDR3 has 12 residues. The V end was cut by 0 bases, the J end by 3 bases, with 4 bases between. Germline-derived CDR1 and CDR2 are SGHDT and YYEEEE. The CDR3 loop reads CASSLGLYEQYF. The DNA of the CDR3 is TGTGCCAGCAGCTTGGGGCTCTACGAGCAGTACTTC.

The rearrangement links TRBV29-1 to TRBJ1-5, with a weak D call TRBD1 (5 bases). V was cut by 6 bases and J by 7 bases, with 19 bases left in between. Germline CDR1 SQVTM, CDR2 ANQGSEA. The CDR3 is 14 residues long. For the CDR3, the DNA is TGCAGCGTCCGGGACTCCCGCGACGGCCAGCCCCAGCATTTT. Translation: CSVRDSRDGQPQHF.

V and J are TRBV10-3 and TRBJ2-3; 14 bases match TRBD2. V lost 4 bases and J lost 4; bases outside the gene matches: 7. This CDR3 is built from 17 residues. CDR1 and CDR2 (germline): ENHRY, SYGVKD. This CDR3 is CAISGGGTSGRSDTQYF. As DNA, the CDR3 is TGTGCCATCAGTGGGGGAGGGACTAGCGGGAGATCAGATACGCAGTATTTT.

This chain joins TRBV5-1 and TRBJ2-7, with 8 bases identical to TRBD2. This CDR3 comprises 12 residues. The germline CDR1 and CDR2 sequences are SGHRS and YFSETQ. V lost 5 bases, J lost 5 bases, and 3 bases stayed unmatched. DNA for the CDR3: TGCGCCAGCAGAGGGACTAGTAACGAGCAGTACTTC. Protein product: CASRGTSNEQYF.